The 3 T cell receptor beta chains in this list originate from one sample, sequenced in a study of monozygotic twins with cystic fibrosis. Assay: immunoSEQ multiplex PCR; the TCRdb copy retains only in-frame clones and omits some. In the table there are 35,000 or so clones, over 75% of which are singletons. Sequenced sample: blood. Receptors were obtained from a girl aged 2-10 years with cystic fibrosis.

V is TRBV6-5 and J is TRBJ1-6; D gene ambiguous. There are 13 residues in the CDR3. V was trimmed by 0 bases and J by 10 bases, leaving 7 bases between them. CDR1 and CDR2 from the germline V gene are MNHEY and SVGAGI. The CDR3 loop is CASSYSLESPLHF. CDR3 nucleotides: TGTGCCAGCAGTTACTCGCTGGAGTCACCCCTCCACTTT.

V usage is TRBV16 and J usage is TRBJ1-2; D call uncertain. V lost 2 bases, J lost 4 bases, and 20 bases lay in between. Germline assignment: CDR1 KGHSY and CDR2 FQNENV. The CDR3 runs 17 residues. CDR3 region: CASSQDRAFLMGYGYTF. The CDR3 DNA reads TGTGCCAGCAGCCAAGATAGGGCCTTTTTAATGGGCTATGGCTACACCTTC.

CDR3 DNA sequence: TGTGCCAGCAGCCCCGGGACAGGGTTCACCGGGGAGCTGTTTTTT. It codes for CASSPGTGFTGELFF. V gene TRBV6-6 combines with J gene TRBJ2-2; 9 bases align to TRBD1. The CDR3 totals 15 residues. Germline V gene sequence: CDR1 MNHNY, CDR2 SVGAGI (reference sequence). V dropped 6 bases and J dropped 4; count of bases not matched to a gene: 6.